The 3 T cell receptor beta chains in this list originate from one sample, sequenced in a study of human versus mouse CDR3 diversity and MHC coevolution. Clones were sequenced by immunoSEQ multiplex PCR, and TCRdb holds only the in-frame ones, with some missing. The top ten hold approximately 20% of the sample, which has 50,000 to 65,000 clones, just under 95% seen once. Sequenced material: naive CD4+ T cells from blood. Sample subset: CD45RO-negative CD62L-positive naive CD4 T cells. Receptors originate from a person in their sixties in good health.

This clone came up once. The chain employs TRBV2 and TRBJ2-5; 12 nucleotides match TRBD2. Per the germline V gene, CDR1 is SNHLY and CDR2 is FYNNEI. V gave up 7 bases and J gave up 5 bases; unmatched junction bases: 8. The CDR3 has 15 amino acids. CDR3 nucleotide sequence: TGTGCCAGCACGACTAGCGGGAGTTTTGTCGAGACCCAGTACTTC. It yields the protein CASTTSGSFVETQYF.

This CDR3 is CASSATGSSTEAFF. The DNA for the CDR3 is TGTGCCAGCAGTGCCACAGGGAGTTCCACTGAAGCTTTCTTT. This chain links TRBV2 with TRBJ1-1; TRBD1 might be the D (6 bases). The CDR3 is made up of 14 amino acids. Per the germline V gene, CDR1 is SNHLY and CDR2 is FYNNEI. V lost 4 bases and J lost 4, with 13 bases in between.

This clone was seen more than once but under ten times. V and J are TRBV19 and TRBJ1-4, with 8 bases aligning to TRBD1. V lost 11 bases and J lost 8; bases outside the gene matches: 10. The length of the CDR3 is 13 residues. CDR1 and CDR2 from the germline V gene are LNHDA and SQIVND (reference sequence). CDR3 sequence reads: CASNGQGREKLFF. For the CDR3, the DNA is TGTGCCTCTAATGGACAGGGTAGGGAAAAACTGTTTTTT.